This T cell receptor (beta chain) derives from a study of control samples from healthy donors and cancer patients. This clone appeared a single time. TCRdb's copy holds only in-frame clones and misses some; the assay was immunoSEQ multiplex PCR. The data contain 350,000 to 450,000 clones, 80% to 95% of them singletons. Germline V gives CDR1 LNHNV, CDR2 YYDKDF (reference sequence). The CDR3 is 16 residues long. With 3 bases clipped from V and 6 bases from J, the junction kept 6 bases outside the gene matches. The receptor's source is a man in his forties with head and neck cancer. Sample: PBMCs. The V and J genes are TRBV15 and TRBJ1-4, with 11 positions matching TRBD1. The CDR3 region has the DNA TGTGCCACCAGCAGCGATCCGGGACAGGGGGATGAAAAACTGTTTTTT. This translates into CATSSDPGQGDEKLFF.